This TCR beta chain is drawn from a study of somatic mutations in cytotoxic T cells in rheumatoid arthritis. General study findings and limits: The slight TRBV07 underrepresentation in rheumatoid arthritis patients was not adjusted for multiple comparisons.

As healthy controls, the study included blood donors who had a median age of approximately 60 years (range roughly 20-75) and were about 60% female. Isolation of CD4+ and CD8+ cells used positive magnetic bead selection, with purity checked by flow cytometry. In this sample, this clone turned up a few times. Its antigen is still unknown. Produced via immunoSEQ multiplex PCR; TCRdb's table is partial and in-frame only. The sample gives around 20,000 clones, 70% to 75% of which show up once; 21% is in the top ten. Deletions cut 3 bases from V and 7 bases from J, with 11 bases between. Germline V gene data show CDR1 as SGDLS and CDR2 as YYNGEE. The CDR3 runs to 12 residues.

Material for sequencing was CD8+ T cells sorted from blood. This sequence was found in a woman in her sixties or seventies in good health. This chain links TRBV9 with TRBJ2-7; D not resolved. The CDR3 spells CASSDATREQYF. CDR3 DNA sequence: TGTGCCAGCAGCGACGCGACGCGAGAGCAGTACTTC.